Each of the 18 T cell receptor beta chains below was sequenced from the same sample in a study of blood T cell repertoires in COVID-19. Measured with immunoSEQ multiplex PCR; TCRdb has only the in-frame clones, and not every one. The sample consists of roughly 190,000 clones, nearly 90% of them appearing once. The specimen was peripheral blood. The source is a woman between 40 and 50 years old who had recovered from COVID-19.

This clone was observed once. The chain joins TRBV2 to TRBJ1-1; a weak D match, TRBD1 (6 bases). Germline CDR1 SNHLY, CDR2 FYNNEI. The germline V and J ends were trimmed by 6 bases and 2 bases, with 10 bases remaining between them. The CDR3 length is 13 residues. CDR3 amino acids: CASRPDSNTEAFF. CDR3 DNA sequence: TGTGCCAGCAGACCGGACAGTAACACTGAAGCTTTCTTT.

Here the CDR3 reads CASRGGSEQFF. CDR3 DNA: TGTGCCAGCAGGGGGGGTTCTGAGCAGTTCTTC. The gene calls are TRBV2 and TRBJ2-1, with D possibly TRBD2 on 6 matching bases. From germline, CDR1 is SNHLY and CDR2 FYNNEI. The CDR3 covers 11 residues. V lost 6 bases, J lost 9 bases, and 9 bases lay in between.

The J gene is TRBJ1-3, the V gene TRBV18; TRBD1 might be the D (5 bases). The CDR3 spans 16 residues. CDR1 and CDR2 from the germline V gene are KGHSH and LQKENI. Deletions cut 2 bases from V and 4 bases from J, with 15 bases between. In DNA, the CDR3 is TGTGCCAGCTCACCATTCATGGAGGGGCGAGGAAACACCATATATTTT. The encoded protein is CASSPFMEGRGNTIYF.

The J gene is TRBJ2-2, the V gene TRBV5-4; 9 bases line up with TRBD1. The CDR3 runs 15 residues. Germline lookup yields CDR1 SGHNT and CDR2 YYREEE (reference sequence). V lost 4 bases, J lost 7 bases, and 8 bases stayed unmatched. The CDR3 loop reads CASSLGTGQIGELFF. The CDR3 nucleotides read TGTGCCAGCAGCCTAGGGACAGGGCAGATCGGGGAGCTGTTTTTT. Together with reference TRBV5-4 and TRBJ2-2, the CDR3 gives the full variable domain: ETGVTQSPTHLIKTRGQQVTLRCSSQSGHNTVSWYQQALGQGPQFIFQYYREEENGRGNFPPRFSGLQFPNYSSELNVNALELDDSALYLCASSLGTGQIGELFFGEGSRLTVL.

This sequence joins TRBV12-3 or TRBV12-4 and TRBJ1-2; D gene uncertain. The CDR3 loop spans 13 amino acids. V gave up 3 bases and J gave up 7 bases, with 12 bases separating them. The CDR3 protein is CASSFWQVAGYTF. The CDR3 region has the DNA TGTGCCAGCAGTTTTTGGCAGGTCGCTGGCTACACCTTC.

The V and J genes are TRBV5-4 and TRBJ1-4; a weak D match, TRBD1 (5 bases). The CDR3 runs 14 residues. The V and J ends lost 0 bases and 5 bases respectively, with 8 bases between them. The germline gives CDR1 SGHNT, CDR2 YYREEE (reference sequence). CDR3 protein: CASSLGPGNEKLFF. The CDR3 nucleotides are TGTGCCAGCAGCTTGGGGCCAGGGAATGAAAAACTGTTTTTT.

The rearrangement joins TRBV11-1 to TRBJ2-1, with TRBD2 as a possible D gene (6 bases). The CDR3 loop spans 16 amino acids. Trimming pared 0 bases from V and 7 bases from J, leaving 16 bases between. Looked up from germline, CDR1 is SGHAT and CDR2 is FQDESV (reference sequence). The CDR3 region has the DNA TGTGCCAGCAGCTTAGCTATGTGGGAGGTCGCAAATGAGCAGTTCTTC. Its translation is CASSLAMWEVANEQFF.

The chain links TRBV29-1 to TRBJ2-3; TRBD2 matches 7 bases. Germline values: CDR1 SQVTM, CDR2 ANQGSEA. The CDR3 length is 16 residues. Trimming at V came to 3 bases and at J to 0 bases, leaving 9 bases not matched to a gene. This CDR3 reads CSVEGREIWSTDTQYF. CDR3 sequence (DNA): TGCAGCGTTGAGGGGCGGGAGATATGGAGCACAGATACGCAGTATTTT.

The chain employs TRBV19 and TRBJ1-4; tentatively, D is TRBD1 (5 bases). Between the trimmed V and J ends, which lost 5 bases and 8 bases, there was a span of 12 bases. Germline V gives CDR1 LNHDA, CDR2 SQIVND (reference sequence). This CDR3 is built from 13 residues. The CDR3 nucleotides read TGTGCCAGTAGTCTACGACAGATAGAAAAACTGTTTTTT. It encodes CASSLRQIEKLFF.

V is TRBV27 and J is TRBJ2-6; the D gene is possibly TRBD1 (6 bases). The CDR3 extends over 16 amino acids. Germline lookup yields CDR1 MNHEY and CDR2 SMNVEV (reference sequence). V dropped 6 bases and J dropped 0 bases, with 12 bases sitting between them. CDR3 region: CASRKQGNSGANVLTF. DNA of the CDR3: TGTGCCAGCAGAAAACAGGGCAACTCTGGGGCCAACGTCCTGACTTTC.

The chain recombines TRBV28 with TRBJ2-7; 8 bases are shared with TRBD1. This CDR3 has 18 amino acids. Germline V gene data show CDR1 as MDHEN and CDR2 as SYDVKM. V was clipped by 2 bases and J by 3 bases; unmatched bases: 15. The CDR3 loop is CASSLARRPGQDLYEQYF. CDR3 sequence (DNA): TGTGCCAGCAGTTTAGCTCGACGCCCGGGACAGGACCTCTACGAGCAGTACTTC. Full variable domain (remainder filled in from reference TRBV28 and TRBJ2-7): DVKVTQSSRYLVKRTGEKVFLECVQDMDHENMFWYRQDPGLGLRLIYFSYDVKMKEKGDIPEGYSVSREKKERFSLILESASTNQTSMYLCASSLARRPGQDLYEQYFGPGTRLTVT.

This clone is a singleton in its sample. This sequence joins TRBV7-6 and TRBJ2-2; 13 bases align to TRBD2. CDR3 length: 19 residues. The ends lost 0 bases at V and 4 bases at J; junction bases unmatched: 8. The V gene's germline CDR1 is SGHVS and CDR2 FNYEAQ. The CDR3 DNA follows: TGTGCCAGCAGCTTAGCCCCTACTAGCGGGAGGGCGAGCACCGGGGAGCTGTTTTTT. This translates into CASSLAPTSGRASTGELFF.

V and J are TRBV6-5 and TRBJ1-2; 12 bases agree with TRBD1. Germline V lookup: CDR1 MNHEY, CDR2 SVGAGI. The CDR3 is 15 residues long. The V and J ends lost 6 bases and 1 base, in that order; junction bases with no gene match: 3. The CDR3 DNA is TGTGCCAGCAGGGGACAGGGGGCGAATAACTATGGCTACACCTTC. It codes for CASRGQGANNYGYTF.

This chain connects TRBV5-1 to TRBJ1-3, with D perhaps matching TRBD1 (6 bases). Trimming stripped 3 bases from V and 2 bases from J, with 9 bases between. CDR1 and CDR2 (germline): SGHRS, YFSETQ. The CDR3 contains 14 residues. The CDR3 DNA is TGCGCCAGCAGCTCAGGGGAGACTGGAAACACCATATATTTT. Translating gives CASSSGETGNTIYF.

The V gene is TRBV28, the J gene TRBJ2-7, with 8 bases matching TRBD2. Trimming at V came to 6 bases and at J to 1 base, leaving 2 bases not matched to a gene. This CDR3 region has 13 residues. Germline V lookup: CDR1 MDHEN, CDR2 SYDVKM. The CDR3 bases are TGTGCCAGCAGAGGGACTAGTTCCTACGAGCAGTACTTC. Translated, it gives CASRGTSSYEQYF.

CDR3 DNA sequence: TGTGCCAGCAGCGCCCCGACAGGGTGGACTGAAGCTTTCTTT. Its translation: CASSAPTGWTEAFF. The chain couples TRBV7-9 to TRBJ1-1, with 7 bases fitting TRBD1. The CDR3 is made up of 14 amino acids. With V trimmed by 5 bases and J by 5 bases, 8 bases remained unmatched. Germline CDR1 reads SEHNR; CDR2 reads FQNEAQ (reference sequence).

The chain recombines TRBV5-1 with TRBJ1-4, with TRBD1 identical over 8 bases. CDR1 and CDR2 from the germline V gene are SGHRS and YFSETQ. The CDR3 has 16 amino acids. This CDR3 reads CATRTGNVATNEKLFF. DNA for the CDR3: TGCGCGACCCGGACAGGGAACGTTGCAACTAATGAAAAACTGTTTTTT.

This chain connects TRBV15 to TRBJ2-3, with 8 bases aligning to TRBD2. CDR3 length equals 15 residues. The V gene end was trimmed by 6 bases and the J gene end by 3 bases; junction bases not matched to a gene: 8. CDR1 is LNHNV, CDR2 YYDKDF, per germline (reference sequence). The chain's CDR3 is CATSMGLVGTDTQYF. The CDR3 coding sequence is TGTGCCACCAGTATGGGACTAGTGGGTACAGATACGCAGTATTTT.